A selection of T cell receptor beta chains follows, all from one sample in a study of regulatory T cells in long-lasting Graves disease. TCRdb redid the calling of the multiplex PCR reads with MiXCR, one entry per CDR3 protein. Of roughly 410,000 distinct CDR3 sequences in the sample, about 15% were seen once. These data also featured in a second study, about T cells in Graves' hyperthyroidism and ophthalmopathy.

The sequencing here drew on peripheral blood mononuclear cells (PBMCs), taken at new diagnosis, from a patient treated with antithyroid drugs. The source is a woman aged 40-49 years with Graves disease. The CDR3 runs from the conserved cysteine through the conserved F or W. Each record gives: D gene, clone size, V gene, CDR3 length, J gene, CDR3 DNA, CDR3 protein. D genes are given only for firm matches. Part of the rows lack a size; the others show once, few, many or a class for expanded clones.

d_call: TRBD1; clone_size: few; v_call: TRBV2; cdr3_length: 14; j_call: TRBJ2-7; cdr3_nt: TGTGCCAGCGGTAACGACAGGGACCTTCGCGAGCAGTACTTC; cdr3_aa: CASGNDRDLREQYF
d_call: TRBD1; clone_size: few; v_call: TRBV27; cdr3_length: 18; j_call: TRBJ2-6; cdr3_nt: TGTGCCAGCAGTTTATGGGGGACAGCATTCTCTGGGGCCAACGTCCTGACTTTC; cdr3_aa: CASSLWGTAFSGANVLTF
d_call: NA; clone_size: few; v_call: TRBV20-1; cdr3_length: 15; j_call: TRBJ1-4; cdr3_nt: TGCAGTGCTAGAGCGGGGCCTACAACTAATGAAAAACTGTTTTTT; cdr3_aa: CSARAGPTTNEKLFF
d_call: TRBD1; clone_size: many; v_call: TRBV11-1; cdr3_length: 14; j_call: TRBJ2-5; cdr3_nt: TGTGCCAGCAGCCGTGGGACAGGGCTTGAGACCCAGTACTTC; cdr3_aa: CASSRGTGLETQYF
d_call: NA; clone_size: many; v_call: TRBV11-1; cdr3_length: 14; j_call: TRBJ2-5; cdr3_nt: TGTGCCAGCAGCTTAGAAACTGGGAAAGAGACCCAGTACTTC; cdr3_aa: CASSLETGKETQYF
d_call: NA; clone_size: many; v_call: TRBV19; cdr3_length: 15; j_call: TRBJ2-7; cdr3_nt: TGTGCCAGTAGTATCGAGCGGAGCCCTTCCTACGAGCAGTACTTC; cdr3_aa: CASSIERSPSYEQYF
d_call: NA; clone_size: many; v_call: TRBV28; cdr3_length: 8; j_call: TRBJ2-1; cdr3_nt: TGTGCCAGCAGGGGGCAGTTCTTC; cdr3_aa: CASRGQFF
d_call: TRBD1; clone_size: many; v_call: TRBV2; cdr3_length: 14; j_call: TRBJ2-5; cdr3_nt: TGTGCCAGCAGTGAACAGGGGGCGAAGGAGACCCAGTACTTC; cdr3_aa: CASSEQGAKETQYF
d_call: TRBD1; clone_size: few; v_call: TRBV10-3; cdr3_length: 15; j_call: TRBJ2-2; cdr3_nt: TGTGCCATCAGTGAGAAGACAGGGGGGACCGGGGAGCTGTTTTTT; cdr3_aa: CAISEKTGGTGELFF
d_call: NA; clone_size: NA; v_call: TRBV3-1; cdr3_length: 14; j_call: TRBJ1-2; cdr3_nt: TGTGCCAGCAGCCCCCTCGTCACTAACTATGGCTACACCTTC; cdr3_aa: CASSPLVTNYGYTF
d_call: TRBD2; clone_size: NA; v_call: TRBV7-9; cdr3_length: 16; j_call: TRBJ2-1; cdr3_nt: TGTGCCAGCAGCTTAGAGGCTAGCGGGAGAGCGGGTGAGCAGTTCTTC; cdr3_aa: CASSLEASGRAGEQFF
d_call: TRBD2; clone_size: many; v_call: TRBV27; cdr3_length: 16; j_call: TRBJ2-1; cdr3_nt: TGTGCCAGCAGTTCTCTAGCGGGATGGGGTGGCAATGAGCAGTTCTTC; cdr3_aa: CASSSLAGWGGNEQFF
d_call: TRBD2; clone_size: few; v_call: TRBV7-9; cdr3_length: 13; j_call: TRBJ2-3; cdr3_nt: TGTGCCAGCGTCGGGAGGTCCCATGATACGCAGTATTTT; cdr3_aa: CASVGRSHDTQYF
d_call: NA; clone_size: NA; v_call: TRBV3-1; cdr3_length: 16; j_call: TRBJ2-3; cdr3_nt: TGTGCCAGCAGCCAAGCTGGACACTCTAGCACAGATACGCAGTATTTT; cdr3_aa: CASSQAGHSSTDTQYF
d_call: NA; clone_size: many; v_call: TRBV2; cdr3_length: 14; j_call: TRBJ2-2; cdr3_nt: TGTGCCAGCAGTACCGGGACTGGCACCGGGGAGCTGTTTTTT; cdr3_aa: CASSTGTGTGELFF
d_call: TRBD2; clone_size: NA; v_call: TRBV7-2; cdr3_length: 17; j_call: TRBJ2-4; cdr3_nt: TGTGCCAGCAGCGAAACTAGCGGGAGTTTGGCCAAAAACATTCAGTACTTC; cdr3_aa: CASSETSGSLAKNIQYF
d_call: TRBD1; clone_size: many; v_call: TRBV19; cdr3_length: 16; j_call: TRBJ2-2; cdr3_nt: TGTGCCAGTATTCGGACAGGGGAAATGAACACCGGGGAGCTGTTTTTT; cdr3_aa: CASIRTGEMNTGELFF
d_call: NA; clone_size: many; v_call: TRBV28; cdr3_length: 12; j_call: TRBJ2-1; cdr3_nt: TGTGCCAGCAGTTTGTGGGGGCAAGAGCAGTTCTTC; cdr3_aa: CASSLWGQEQFF
d_call: NA; clone_size: few; v_call: TRBV7-6; cdr3_length: 17; j_call: TRBJ2-6; cdr3_nt: TGTGCCAGCAGCTTAGAACAGGGTCATAGTGGGGCCAACGTCCTGACTTTC; cdr3_aa: CASSLEQGHSGANVLTF
d_call: NA; clone_size: NA; v_call: TRBV19; cdr3_length: 13; j_call: TRBJ1-2; cdr3_nt: TGTGCCAGCGTCGCGGGGACTAACTATGGCTACACCTTC; cdr3_aa: CASVAGTNYGYTF
d_call: TRBD1; clone_size: NA; v_call: TRBV19; cdr3_length: 15; j_call: TRBJ2-7; cdr3_nt: TGTGCCAGTAGTACCACCGGACAGGGGGCTGACGAGCAGTACTTC; cdr3_aa: CASSTTGQGADEQYF
d_call: TRBD1; clone_size: many; v_call: TRBV11-2; cdr3_length: 13; j_call: TRBJ2-1; cdr3_nt: TGTGCCAGCAGTAAAGGGGGCTGGAATGAGCAGTTCTTC; cdr3_aa: CASSKGGWNEQFF
d_call: NA; clone_size: NA; v_call: TRBV12-3/TRBV12-4; cdr3_length: 17; j_call: TRBJ2-3; cdr3_nt: TGTGCCAGCAGTTTAATCCGCAAGGACCTACGCACAGATACGCAGTATTTT; cdr3_aa: CASSLIRKDLRTDTQYF
d_call: TRBD1; clone_size: NA; v_call: TRBV18; cdr3_length: 16; j_call: TRBJ2-3; cdr3_nt: TGTGCCAGCTCACCATCTGACAGGGATCTCACAGATACGCAGTATTTT; cdr3_aa: CASSPSDRDLTDTQYF
d_call: TRBD1; clone_size: many; v_call: TRBV7-9; cdr3_length: 13; j_call: TRBJ1-2; cdr3_nt: TGTGCCAGCAGGAACAGGGGGGTTGGGGGCTACACCTTC; cdr3_aa: CASRNRGVGGYTF
d_call: TRBD1; clone_size: many; v_call: TRBV28; cdr3_length: 15; j_call: TRBJ1-2; cdr3_nt: TGTGCCAGCAGTTTAGGTGGGACAGGGATGCAGGGCTACACCTTC; cdr3_aa: CASSLGGTGMQGYTF
d_call: TRBD1; clone_size: many; v_call: TRBV19; cdr3_length: 15; j_call: TRBJ1-2; cdr3_nt: TGTGCCAGTAGTATTAGGGGACAGGGGCCGGGTGGCTACACCTTC; cdr3_aa: CASSIRGQGPGGYTF
d_call: TRBD1; clone_size: NA; v_call: TRBV7-9; cdr3_length: 15; j_call: TRBJ1-6; cdr3_nt: TGTGCCAGCAGCTTGGGCCTAGGGGGCGGTTCACCCCTCCACTTT; cdr3_aa: CASSLGLGGGSPLHF
d_call: NA; clone_size: many; v_call: TRBV28; cdr3_length: 14; j_call: TRBJ2-6; cdr3_nt: TGTGCCAGCAGGGAGGGGTCCGGGGCCAACGTCCTGACTTTC; cdr3_aa: CASREGSGANVLTF
d_call: NA; clone_size: many; v_call: TRBV5-1; cdr3_length: 12; j_call: TRBJ2-7; cdr3_nt: TGTGCCAGCAGTTCACGGGGTTACGAGCAGTACTTC; cdr3_aa: CASSSRGYEQYF
d_call: NA; clone_size: many; v_call: TRBV5-1; cdr3_length: 13; j_call: TRBJ1-1; cdr3_nt: TGCGCCAGCAGCTTGGGACAATCCACTGAAGCTTTCTTT; cdr3_aa: CASSLGQSTEAFF
d_call: NA; clone_size: NA; v_call: TRBV25-1; cdr3_length: 17; j_call: TRBJ1-1; cdr3_nt: TGTGCCAGCAGTGAATATTTCGGGGGGGCCCGGGGCACTGAAGCTTTCTTT; cdr3_aa: CASSEYFGGARGTEAFF
d_call: TRBD2; clone_size: NA; v_call: TRBV19; cdr3_length: 16; j_call: TRBJ2-3; cdr3_nt: TGTGCCAGTAGTATGTGGCTAGCGGGCAGCACAGATACGCAGTATTTT; cdr3_aa: CASSMWLAGSTDTQYF
d_call: NA; clone_size: NA; v_call: TRBV5-1; cdr3_length: 15; j_call: TRBJ1-2; cdr3_nt: TGCGCCAGCAGTTATGATCTGGTATTTAACTATGGCTACACCTTC; cdr3_aa: CASSYDLVFNYGYTF
d_call: NA; clone_size: many; v_call: TRBV6-5; cdr3_length: 16; j_call: TRBJ2-7; cdr3_nt: TGTGCCAGCAGTTACGGAGGGGGGAAAAAAGCCTACGAGCAGTACTTC; cdr3_aa: CASSYGGGKKAYEQYF
d_call: NA; clone_size: NA; v_call: TRBV20-1; cdr3_length: 12; j_call: TRBJ2-7; cdr3_nt: TGCAGTGCCAGAAGGGAGGCCTACGAGCAGTACTTC; cdr3_aa: CSARREAYEQYF